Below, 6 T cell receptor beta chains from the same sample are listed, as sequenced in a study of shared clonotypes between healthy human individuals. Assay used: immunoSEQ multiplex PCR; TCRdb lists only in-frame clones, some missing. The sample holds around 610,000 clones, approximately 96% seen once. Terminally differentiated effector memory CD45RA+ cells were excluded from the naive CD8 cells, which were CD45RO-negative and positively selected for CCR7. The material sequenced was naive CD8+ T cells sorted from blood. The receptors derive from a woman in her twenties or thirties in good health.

The CDR3 region is CASSYAGGWGTGELFF. CDR3 DNA sequence: TGTGCCAGCAGTTACGCCGGGGGATGGGGCACCGGGGAGCTGTTTTTT. The chain employs TRBV6-6 and TRBJ2-2, with TRBD2 as a possible D gene (6 bases). The germline gives CDR1 MNHNY, CDR2 SVGAGI (reference sequence). V was shortened by 2 bases and J by 4 bases, with 14 bases between the two germline ends. CDR3 length: 16 amino acids.

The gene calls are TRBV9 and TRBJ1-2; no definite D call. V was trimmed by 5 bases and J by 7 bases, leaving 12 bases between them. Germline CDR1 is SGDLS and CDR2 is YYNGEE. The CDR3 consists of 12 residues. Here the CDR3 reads CASRERGGGYTF. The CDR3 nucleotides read TGTGCCAGCAGGGAAAGAGGTGGTGGCTACACCTTC.

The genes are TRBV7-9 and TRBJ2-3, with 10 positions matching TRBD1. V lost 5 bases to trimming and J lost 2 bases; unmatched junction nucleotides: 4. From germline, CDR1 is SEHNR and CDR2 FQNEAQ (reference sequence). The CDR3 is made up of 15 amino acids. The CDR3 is CASSTGTGVTDTQYF. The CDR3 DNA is TGTGCCAGCAGCACCGGGACAGGGGTCACAGATACGCAGTATTTT.

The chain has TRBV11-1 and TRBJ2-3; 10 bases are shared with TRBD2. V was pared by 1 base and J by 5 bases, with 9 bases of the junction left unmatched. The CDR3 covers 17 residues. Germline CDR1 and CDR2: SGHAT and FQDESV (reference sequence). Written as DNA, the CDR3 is TGTGCCAGCAGCTTAGACCTCGCTAGCGGGAGCGGAGATACGCAGTATTTT. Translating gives CASSLDLASGSGDTQYF.

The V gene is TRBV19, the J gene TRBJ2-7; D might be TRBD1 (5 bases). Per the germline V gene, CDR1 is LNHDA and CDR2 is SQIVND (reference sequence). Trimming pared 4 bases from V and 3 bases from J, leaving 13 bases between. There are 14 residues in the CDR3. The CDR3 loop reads CASSKGVRYYEQYF. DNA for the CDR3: TGTGCCAGTAGTAAAGGGGTCAGATACTACGAGCAGTACTTC.

CDR3 nucleotides: TGCGCCAGCAGCCGAGAGGGGGATACGCAGTATTTT. This translates into CASSREGDTQYF. V usage is TRBV4-1 and J usage is TRBJ2-3; D might be TRBD1 or TRBD2, each matching 5 bases. CDR3 length equals 12 residues. V was clipped by 4 bases and J by 6 bases, with 8 bases between them. In germline, CDR1 is MGHRA, CDR2 YSYEKL.